This T cell receptor beta chain came from a study of regulatory T cells in long-lasting Graves disease. Across the whole study: Antithyroid drug intake by newly diagnosed Graves' patients had lasted under 3 months.

The V and J ends lost 5 bases and 9 bases, in that order; junction bases with no gene match: 10. Germline V gene data show CDR1 as SGHNT and CDR2 as YENEEA. The CDR3 totals 14 residues. Time point in this sample: newly diagnosed GD, antithyroid drugs for less than 3 months. TCR sequences were obtained from RNA taken from PBMCs. The TCR beta library used iRepertoire HTBI primers with Arm-PCR amplification of CDR3. In the source study's methods: Looking across samples, the authors found approximately 60 TRBV and some 15 TRBJ segments. Via MiXCR, TCRdb re-called the multiplex PCR reads, giving one row per CDR3 protein. Here the V and J calls rest on TCRdb's processing, not on the authors' analysis. This repertoire shows fewer than 450,000 distinct CDR3 sequences, approximately 16% found once; its top ten account for roughly 8%. Separately, the same data were catalogued under a study of T cells in Graves' hyperthyroidism and ophthalmopathy. That paper adds: The hyperthyroidism was newly diagnosed and had lasted under 2 months; the patients were aged 18 to 65.

The receptor comes from a woman aged 40-49 years with Graves disease. The rearrangement uses TRBV11-3 and TRBJ2-1, with 7 bases fitting TRBD2. Source: peripheral blood mononuclear cells (PBMCs), taken at new diagnosis, from a patient treated with antithyroid drugs. CDR3 DNA: TGTGCCAGCAGCGTATCGAAGGGGAGGGGTGAGCAGTTCTTC. This codes for CASSVSKGRGEQFF.